This TCR beta chain was identified during a study of blood T cell repertoires in COVID-19. Donors in Cohort 3 counted as recovered after two negative PCRs, clearance, or symptom resolution. The germline V gene has CDR1 MNHEY and CDR2 SMNVEV (reference sequence). V was trimmed by 5 bases and J by 8 bases, leaving 18 bases between them. The CDR3 sequence is 14 residues long. Using immunoSEQ multiplex PCR, the repertoire was profiled, and TCRdb retains in-frame clones only, with some absent. The table has 250,000 to 350,000 clones, roughly 87% seen once. Sequencing was carried out using PBMCs or T cells enriched from blood (not recorded which). The receptor was isolated from a woman in her late teens or twenties who had recovered from COVID-19. The J gene is TRBJ1-2, the V gene TRBV27; D call uncertain. The CDR3 here is CASSPAGSGRGYTF. The DNA for the CDR3 is TGTGCCAGCAGTCCAGCCGGCTCCGGCAGGGGCTACACCTTC.